Below, 13 T cell receptor beta chains from the same sample are listed, as sequenced in a study of T cells in localized non-small cell lung cancer. Generated by immunoSEQ multiplex PCR, the TCRdb table keeps only in-frame clones and is missing some. The table lists some 11,000 clones, about 80% of them singletons. The sequencing used peripheral blood, collected before any cancer treatment. The origin of the receptors is a male donor older than 55 with stage I lung adenocarcinoma.

The rearrangement joins TRBV6-1 to TRBJ2-1; the D call may be TRBD1 or TRBD2 (7 bases each). The germline gives CDR1 MNHNS, CDR2 SASEGT. The CDR3 has 17 residues. The V and J ends lost 1 base and 1 base respectively, with 14 bases between them. CDR3 coding DNA: TGTGCCAGCAGTGAAGTCGGCAGGGGGGGGTCCTACAATGAGCAGTTCTTC. The encoded protein is CASSEVGRGGSYNEQFF.

This clone has a single count. This chain uses TRBV5-8 with TRBJ2-1; 8 nucleotides agree with TRBD1. The CDR3 sequence is 15 residues long. Unmatched junction bases numbered 7, after V lost 4 bases and J lost 4 bases. The germline V gene has CDR1 SGHTS and CDR2 YDEGEE. CDR3 nucleotides: TGTGCCAGCAGCCGGACAGGGTTTGGGTACAATGAGCAGTTCTTC. Protein product: CASSRTGFGYNEQFF.

The chain employs TRBV6-6 and TRBJ2-2; 8 positions agree with TRBD2. V dropped 7 bases and J dropped 7; count of bases not matched to a gene: 11. Germline V CDR1 and CDR2: MNHNY, SVGAGI (reference sequence). This CDR3 spans 15 amino acids. The chain's CDR3 is CASTYSGEQGGELFF. CDR3 nucleotide sequence: TGTGCCAGCACCTATAGCGGGGAGCAGGGCGGGGAGCTGTTTTTT.

The V call is TRBV27, the J call TRBJ1-2, with D maybe TRBD1 (6 bases). CDR1 is MNHEY and CDR2 is SMNVEV in the germline V gene (reference sequence). The CDR3 spans 14 residues. The ends were cut back, 3 bases at V and 3 bases at J, with 11 bases in the middle. CDR3 nucleotide sequence: TGTGCCAGCAGTTTCGGGGGCGGATACTATGGCTACACCTTC. It translates to CASSFGGGYYGYTF.

V usage is TRBV14 and J usage is TRBJ2-5, with D perhaps TRBD2 (5 bases). V was trimmed by 0 bases and J by 3 bases, leaving 20 bases between them. Germline V gene lookup returns CDR1 SGHDN and CDR2 FVKESK. The CDR3 runs to 18 residues. In DNA, the CDR3 is TGTGCCAGCAGCCAAGAGAGCCGGCGACTGATAGCGAAAGAGACCCAGTACTTC. Protein sequence: CASSQESRRLIAKETQYF.

The V gene is TRBV28, the J gene TRBJ1-6, with a weak D call TRBD1 (6 bases). CDR3 length: 14 amino acids. V shed 8 bases and J shed 6 bases, with 14 bases lying between them. Germline CDR1 reads MDHEN; CDR2 reads SYDVKM. The chain's CDR3 is CASGDGTPNSPLHF. CDR3 DNA: TGTGCCAGCGGCGACGGGACACCTAATTCACCCCTCCACTTT. Based on the CDR3 plus reference TRBV28 and TRBJ1-6, the full variable domain is DVKVTQSSRYLVKRTGEKVFLECVQDMDHENMFWYRQDPGLGLRLIYFSYDVKMKEKGDIPEGYSVSREKKERFSLILESASTNQTSMYLCASGDGTPNSPLHFGNGTRLTVT.

The chain combines TRBV6-1 with TRBJ2-7; TRBD1 matches 7 bases. The germline V gene has CDR1 MNHNS and CDR2 SASEGT. The V and J ends lost 7 bases and 3 bases, in that order; junction bases with no gene match: 9. This CDR3 comprises 14 residues. As DNA, the CDR3 is TGTGCCAGCAAGACAGGGCTAATCCTCTACGAGCAGTACTTC. Translated, it gives CASKTGLILYEQYF.

V gene TRBV7-9 combines with J gene TRBJ2-3; D uncertain. Trimming removed 6 bases from V and 1 base from J, with 11 bases in between. Per the germline V gene, CDR1 is SEHNR and CDR2 is FQNEAQ (reference sequence). There are 14 residues in the CDR3. CDR3 amino acids: CASRNPHRTDTQYF. As DNA, the CDR3 is TGTGCCAGCAGGAACCCACACCGCACAGATACGCAGTATTTT.

V is TRBV19 and J is TRBJ1-1; tentative D call: TRBD1 (6 bases). This CDR3 spans 15 amino acids. The germline CDR1 and CDR2 sequences are LNHDA and SQIVND (reference sequence). V was shortened by 5 bases and J by 1 base, with 14 bases between the two germline ends. This chain's CDR3 is CASSPNRAQNTEAFF. CDR3 bases: TGTGCCAGTAGTCCCAACAGGGCCCAGAACACTGAAGCTTTCTTT.

The chain has TRBV19 and TRBJ2-3, with D perhaps TRBD2 (7 bases). This CDR3 is built from 14 residues. Germline values: CDR1 LNHDA, CDR2 SQIVND (reference sequence). With 8 bases removed from V and 2 bases from J, the gap between germline ends came to 14 bases. This CDR3 reads CASSRGANTDTQYF. The CDR3 DNA is TGTGCCAGTTCTCGGGGGGCAAACACAGATACGCAGTATTTT.

The rearrangement links TRBV7-9 to TRBJ1-1; D unresolved. Trimming cost V 2 bases and J 5 bases, with 12 bases left between them. The germline V gene has CDR1 SEHNR and CDR2 FQNEAQ (reference sequence). CDR3 length: 14 residues. CDR3 amino acids: CASSLPLTGTEAFF. In DNA, the CDR3 is TGTGCCAGCAGCTTACCATTGACGGGGACTGAAGCTTTCTTT.

V gene TRBV7-8 combines with J gene TRBJ1-2; D perhaps matches TRBD1 (6 bases). Germline CDR1 reads SGHVS; CDR2 reads FQNEAQ. V lost 2 bases and J lost 4, with 14 bases in between. The CDR3 runs to 15 residues. In DNA form, the CDR3 reads TGTGCCAGCAGCTTATCGCAGGGGCGCGTCTATGGCTACACCTTC. This translates into CASSLSQGRVYGYTF.

The chain is built from TRBV20-1 and TRBJ2-2; D not certain. The CDR3 contains 11 residues. Trimming removed 8 bases at V and 3 bases at J, with 7 bases between. The germline V gene encodes CDR1 DFQATT and CDR2 SNEGSKA (reference sequence). In DNA form, the CDR3 reads TGCAGTACCCATTACACCGGGGAGCTGTTTTTT. This encodes CSTHYTGELFF.